This record concerns one TCR beta chain sequence. This sample is drawn from a study of blood T cell repertoires in COVID-19. About the research overall: From the United States, Italy and Spain came samples of acute and convalescent COVID-19.

There are 15 residues in the CDR3. From germline, CDR1 is WSHSY and CDR2 SAAADI. Trimming cost V 2 bases and J 5 bases, with 15 bases left between them. The protocol was immunoSEQ multiplex PCR, while the TCRdb copy is restricted to in-frame clones and leaves out a portion. The repertoire consists of 35,000 to 45,000 clones, with around 90% occurring once and the leading ten covering over 20%. The sequence came from a man in his 60s with acute or convalescent COVID-19. Sequencing input: peripheral blood. The chain joins TRBV10-2 to TRBJ1-1; D is perhaps TRBD1 (6 bases). The CDR3 nucleotides are TGCGCCAGCAGTGAGGGGGGCATAACGGGGACTGAAGCTTTCTTT. This encodes CASSEGGITGTEAFF.